This TCR beta chain emerged from a study of T cell responses to AZD1222 COVID-19 vaccine. Clones were read by immunoSEQ multiplex PCR, and TCRdb kept only the in-frame ones, dropping some. Of 130,000 to 150,000 clones detected, 70% to 90% appear once; the ten largest clones hold 4.5% to 6.5%. Findings of the study overall: The number of AZD1222 recipients seropositive at baseline was only five to seven. Vaccine-related CD4 TCRs covered spike, predominating at 160-218 and 743-854. Spike-specific TCR breadth rose after two AZD1222 doses, and depth rose as well. A mostly white British donor set with more females was recruited, and clonal diversity was possibly underestimated.

About this clone itself: Its antigen is currently unknown.

Germline CDR1 reads LGHNA; CDR2 reads YSLEER. The CDR3 contains 15 residues. The V gene end was trimmed by 0 bases and the J gene end by 7 bases; junction bases not matched to a gene: 3. The clonotype was recovered from an adult in good health. The V call is TRBV4-3, the J call TRBJ1-6, with 7 positions matching TRBD1. The source material was peripheral blood, sampled on day 0 of AZD1222 vaccination. In DNA form, the CDR3 reads TGCGCCAGCAGCCAAGATGCACAGGGGAATTCACCCCTCCACTTT. Protein sequence: CASSQDAQGNSPLHF.